One and the same sample provided the 4 T cell receptor beta chains below, sequenced in a study of patients and donors after allogeneic stem cell transplantation. Each CDR3 protein gets one entry after TCRdb re-called the RT-PCR reads with MiXCR. The top ten clones hold around a tenth of a sample with approximately 200,000 distinct CDR3 sequences, 35% to 45% of them seen once. The sequenced sample was blood, either unsorted or a sorted T cell fraction (not recorded which). The receptor set was obtained from a human donor who was either an allogeneic HSCT recipient or a stem cell or donor lymphocyte infusion donor (not recorded which). It is not recorded whose cells these are; they may come from a transplant donor.

This rearrangement joins TRBV5-1 to TRBJ2-3; D remains unclear. CDR3 length: 12 residues. V dropped 3 bases and J dropped 5 bases, with 7 bases sitting between them. Germline V gene lookup returns CDR1 SGHRS and CDR2 YFSETQ. DNA of the CDR3: TGCGCCAGCAGCTCGGTGAGAGATACGCAGTATTTT. Encoded protein: CASSSVRDTQYF.

This clonotype was seen a single time. The rearrangement links TRBV12-3 or TRBV12-4 to TRBJ1-2; no definite D call. Trimming pared 1 base from V and 6 bases from J, leaving 18 bases between. The CDR3 is 16 amino acids. Here the CDR3 reads CASSLDLEETRHGYTF. The CDR3 bases are TGTGCCAGCAGTTTAGATCTGGAGGAAACCCGACATGGCTACACCTTC.

This clonotype turned up a few times. The rearrangement uses TRBV19 and TRBJ2-1; 7 nucleotides agree with TRBD2. Germline V gene data show CDR1 as LNHDA and CDR2 as SQIVND (reference sequence). The CDR3 sequence is 13 residues long. Trimming took 4 bases from V and 5 from J; bases not matched to a gene: 2. This chain's CDR3 is CASSTGRDNEQFF. The DNA for the CDR3 is TGTGCCAGTAGTACAGGGAGGGACAATGAGCAGTTCTTC.

On this clonotype itself: It is unclear where the CDR3 begins or ends on the DNA, so no DNA is shown, and the CDR3 is as TCRdb lists it. The chain joins TRBV21-1 to TRBJ2-2; the DNA was not compared with TRBD1, the D call given in the table. TRBV21-1 is a pseudogene. The CDR3 sequence runs 18 residues, both termini included. The chain's CDR3 is CASSKEHGRQGTPGSCFF.